This T cell receptor (beta chain) was profiled in a study of cytomegalovirus exposure and HLA in healthy donors. Study in general: The same platform was used for the 120 validation repertoires and the roughly 730 first-cohort repertoires, a later analysis reported.

Study-wide findings and caveats: According to a subsequent analysis, TCR clusters identified in the first cohort showed a tendency to co-occur across the 100 to 150 validation repertoires. Accounts indicate the classifier identified cytomegalovirus status with strong specificity and sensitivity.

Here immunoSEQ multiplex PCR was the method, and the copy in TCRdb shows in-frame clones only, minus some. The table records around 120,000 clones, 85% to 90% of them present only once. The germline V gene encodes CDR1 SGHTA and CDR2 FQGNSA. The V and J ends lost 4 bases and 2 bases, in that order; junction bases with no gene match: 2. This CDR3 has 14 residues. In regard to this clone: The target antigen is unknown.

The donors were members of the validation cohort comprising over a hundred subjects, separate from the roughly 700-subject first cohort. The chain recombines TRBV7-2 with TRBJ2-7; 10 nucleotides align to TRBD1. The TCR sequence derives from a woman aged 18 to 35 in good health and CMV-seropositive. The sample comprised PBMCs. This CDR3 is CASSWDRGPYEQYF. CDR3 bases: TGTGCCAGCAGCTGGGACAGGGGTCCCTACGAGCAGTACTTC.